The next 23 T cell receptor beta chains were all read from a single sample in a study of cytomegalovirus exposure and HLA in healthy donors. Assay: immunoSEQ multiplex PCR; the TCRdb copy retains only in-frame clones and omits some. This sample yields some 98,000 clones, of which about 90% are seen a single time; about 6% belongs to the top ten. Sequenced material: PBMCs. The receptor set was obtained from a man aged 18 to 30 in good health and CMV-seropositive.

V and J are TRBV2 and TRBJ2-1; TRBD2 aligns across 10 bases. Germline loops: CDR1 SNHLY, CDR2 FYNNEI. J gave up 0 bases and V 2 bases, and 4 bases lay outside the gene matches. The CDR3 loop spans 17 amino acids. Here the CDR3 reads CASSEPSGSHSYNEQFF. DNA of the CDR3: TGTGCCAGCAGTGAACCTAGCGGGAGCCACTCCTACAATGAGCAGTTCTTC.

The rearrangement links TRBV10-3 to TRBJ2-2, with D tentatively TRBD1 (5 bases). Trimming stripped 5 bases from V and 0 bases from J, with 16 bases between. Germline V gene sequence: CDR1 ENHRY, CDR2 SYGVKD. The CDR3 loop spans 17 amino acids. This chain's CDR3 is CAISPRTQSANTGELFF. The CDR3 DNA reads TGTGCCATCAGTCCTCGGACACAGAGCGCGAACACCGGGGAGCTGTTTTTT.

The gene calls are TRBV9 and TRBJ2-7; D might be TRBD2 (6 bases). V was trimmed by 9 bases and J by 0 bases, leaving 28 bases between them. Looked up from germline, CDR1 is SGDLS and CDR2 is YYNGEE. This CDR3 has 18 residues. DNA for the CDR3: TGTGCCACCGATTTAAGGGCCCAAAGCGGGCGCCGCTCCTACGAGCAGTACTTC. Protein product: CATDLRAQSGRRSYEQYF.

This clone was seen only a few times. The rearrangement uses TRBV4-3 and TRBJ2-6; the D gene is possibly TRBD2 (5 bases). This CDR3 spans 18 amino acids. Trimming cost V 4 bases and J 2 bases, with 18 bases left between them. The V gene's germline CDR1 is LGHNA and CDR2 YSLEER. CDR3 loop: CASSPSGVSLPGANVLTF. The DNA for the CDR3 is TGCGCCAGCAGCCCCTCCGGGGTTAGCCTACCTGGGGCCAACGTCCTGACTTTC.

The chain employs TRBV11-2 and TRBJ2-1; 8 bases fit TRBD2. The CDR3 sequence is 16 residues long. Losses at the gene ends were 5 bases for V and 7 bases for J; bases not matched to a gene: 13. CDR1 SGHAT and CDR2 FQNNGV come from the germline V gene. The CDR3 DNA follows: TGTGCCAGCAGCCCGAGGGGGAGCGGGAGTTCAAATGAGCAGTTCTTC. This sequence encodes CASSPRGSGSSNEQFF.

The genes are TRBV29-1 and TRBJ2-3; 10 nucleotides match TRBD2. V was clipped by 3 bases and J by 7 bases; unmatched bases: 13. Looked up from germline, CDR1 is SQVTM and CDR2 is ANQGSEA. CDR3 size: 16 residues. In DNA, the CDR3 is TGCAGCGTTGATCTCGCGCTAGCGGGGGCCCCCAATACGCAGTATTTT. Translating it yields CSVDLALAGAPNTQYF.

This clone appeared a single time. CDR3: CASSTSSGNNEQFF. CDR3 nucleotide sequence: TGTGCCAGTAGTACCTCTAGCGGGAACAATGAGCAGTTCTTC. The chain is built from TRBV19 and TRBJ2-1, with TRBD2 matching 9 bases. This CDR3 spans 14 amino acids. CDR1 and CDR2 from the germline V gene are LNHDA and SQIVND (reference sequence). Losses at the gene ends were 4 bases for V and 5 bases for J; bases not matched to a gene: 3.

The chain joins TRBV11-2 to TRBJ2-7, with 12 bases lining up with TRBD2. CDR1 is SGHAT and CDR2 is FQNNGV in the germline V gene. Trimming removed 1 base from V and 12 bases from J; junction bases left unmatched: 7. This CDR3 has 14 amino acids. The CDR3: CASSLGLAGVFGYF. In nucleotides, the CDR3 is TGTGCCAGCAGCTTAGGACTAGCGGGAGTCTTCGGGTACTTC.

The chain couples TRBV15 to TRBJ1-1; TRBD1 aligns across 11 bases. V lost 5 bases and J lost 4; bases outside the gene matches: 3. This CDR3 is 14 amino acids long. CDR1 and CDR2 (germline): LNHNV, YYDKDF (reference sequence). CDR3 coding DNA: TGTGCCACCAGCGGGGGACAGGGGGGCACTGAAGCTTTCTTT. Residues: CATSGGQGGTEAFF.

The chain couples TRBV4-3 to TRBJ2-2, with 7 positions matching TRBD1. Losses at the gene ends were 1 base for V and 2 bases for J; bases not matched to a gene: 1. The germline V gene has CDR1 LGHNA and CDR2 YSLEER. The CDR3 is 15 residues long. CDR3 amino acids: CASSQGQGNTGELFF. For the CDR3, the DNA is TGCGCCAGCAGCCAAGGACAGGGAAACACCGGGGAGCTGTTTTTT.

This rearrangement joins TRBV5-1 to TRBJ1-1; 9 bases match TRBD1. The CDR3 length is 15 residues. With 3 bases clipped from V and 4 bases from J, the junction kept 7 bases outside the gene matches. Germline V gene data show CDR1 as SGHRS and CDR2 as YFSETQ. The CDR3 here is CASSSGQGTGTEAFF. The CDR3 DNA reads as TGCGCCAGCAGCTCCGGACAGGGGACGGGCACTGAAGCTTTCTTT.

This clone was detected only once. This chain joins TRBV12-5 and TRBJ1-1; TRBD1 is a possible D gene (6 bases). Germline CDR1 and CDR2: LGHNT and FRNRAP. The CDR3 loop spans 17 amino acids. Between the trimmed V and J ends, which lost 1 base and 1 base, there was a span of 16 bases. The CDR3 region is CASGLGSNREKNTEAFF. DNA of the CDR3: TGTGCTAGTGGTTTGGGGTCCAACAGGGAAAAGAACACTGAAGCTTTCTTT.

The chain is built from TRBV27 and TRBJ2-2; D is possibly TRBD1 (5 bases). The V gene lost 3 bases and the J gene lost 8 bases, with 19 bases spanning the gap. CDR3 length equals 16 residues. CDR1 and CDR2 from the germline V gene are MNHEY and SMNVEV (reference sequence). CDR3 sequence: CASSFESTQGVGELFF. The CDR3 region has the DNA TGTGCCAGCAGTTTCGAATCAACACAAGGGGTTGGGGAGCTGTTTTTT.

Points on this clone: One end of the junction varies from germline; a read error may be responsible. V is TRBV19 and J is TRBJ2-2, with 13 positions matching TRBD2. The CDR3 has 20 amino acids. Germline CDR1 is LNHDA and CDR2 is SQIVND (reference sequence). The CDR3 sequence: CASSIPRTSGRTGRTEELFF. For the CDR3, the DNA is TGTGCCAGTAGTATTCCCCGGACTAGCGGGAGAACGGGGCGCACCGAGGAGCTGTTTTTT.

The chain recombines TRBV5-8 with TRBJ2-7; possibly TRBD2 for D (6 bases). The V and J ends lost 3 bases and 9 bases respectively, with 13 bases between them. Germline CDR1 is SGHTS and CDR2 is YDEGEE. The CDR3 spans 12 residues. The CDR3 sequence: CASSWRLGAQYF. DNA for the CDR3: TGTGCCAGCAGCTGGAGACTAGGCGCGCAGTACTTC.

The chain has TRBV19 and TRBJ1-5, with 7 positions matching TRBD1. The CDR3 has 19 amino acids. The germline gives CDR1 LNHDA, CDR2 SQIVND (reference sequence). V shed 7 bases and J 0 bases; nucleotides not matched to a gene: 18. This chain's CDR3 is CASKFTVGDRTYSNQPQHF. Here the CDR3 DNA reads TGTGCCAGTAAATTTACAGTTGGGGACAGAACATATAGCAATCAGCCCCAGCATTTT.

The gene calls are TRBV11-1 and TRBJ1-1; tentative D call: TRBD1 (6 bases). Germline-derived CDR1 and CDR2 are SGHAT and FQDESV (reference sequence). This CDR3 is built from 13 residues. Deletions cut 5 bases from V and 3 bases from J, with 10 bases between. CDR3 residues: CASSKYRDTEAFF. The CDR3, as DNA: TGTGCCAGCAGCAAGTACAGGGACACTGAAGCTTTCTTT. The full variable domain, with the rest looked up from reference TRBV11-1 and TRBJ1-1, is EAEVAQSPRYKITEKSQAVAFWCDPISGHATLYWYRQILGQGPELLVQFQDESVVDDSQLPKDRFSAERLKGVDSTLKIQPAELGDSAMYLCASSKYRDTEAFFGQGTRLTVV.

The CDR3 bases are TGTGCCAGCAGCCAACAAAGCACCACAGATACGCAGTATTTT. Translated, it gives CASSQQSTTDTQYF. This sequence joins TRBV4-2 and TRBJ2-3; D uncertain. CDR1 is LGHNA, CDR2 YNFKEQ, per germline. CDR3 length: 14 residues. Trimming pared 2 bases from V and 2 bases from J, leaving 8 bases between.

For this clone: At one end, the junction sequence differs from germline, possibly due to a read error. This chain links TRBV23-1 with TRBJ2-7, with 7 bases fitting TRBD2. TRBV23-1 is known as an ORF, though its function is uncertain. The CDR3 covers 11 residues. This CDR3 is CASSQIWDYSF. DNA of the CDR3: TGCGCCAGCAGTCAAATTTGGGACTACTCCTTC.

The chain joins TRBV7-8 to TRBJ2-5, with a weak D call TRBD1 (6 bases). CDR1 and CDR2 from the germline V gene are SGHVS and FQNEAQ. This CDR3 comprises 16 residues. Between the trimmed V and J ends, which lost 2 bases and 4 bases, there was a span of 17 bases. The CDR3 sequence: CASSLIARTGRETQYF. The CDR3 DNA sequence: TGTGCCAGCAGCTTAATAGCGCGCACAGGGCGAGAGACCCAGTACTTC.

The count of this clone is one. The chain links TRBV21-1 to TRBJ2-5; the DNA was not used to check the table's D call, TRBD2. TRBV21-1 is given as a pseudogene. The CDR3 totals 17 residues. CDR3 coding DNA: TGTGCCAGCAGCTCCCCGACTAGTCAGAGTTGGCAAGAGACCCAGTACTTC. Its protein product is CASSSPTSQSWQETQYF.

The chain is built from TRBV6-1 and TRBJ2-3; perhaps TRBD1 as D (5 bases). The germline gives CDR1 MNHNS, CDR2 SASEGT. CDR3 length: 14 amino acids. Trimming took 3 bases from V and 0 from J, leaving 7 bases between them. CDR3 protein: CASSETVSTDTQYF. The CDR3 DNA is TGTGCCAGCAGTGAGACAGTAAGCACAGATACGCAGTATTTT.

V and J are TRBV7-9 and TRBJ1-1, with D possibly matching TRBD1 (6 bases). Trimming pared 4 bases from V and 8 bases from J, leaving 14 bases between. The CDR3 extends over 13 amino acids. Germline CDR1 reads SEHNR; CDR2 reads FQNEAQ (reference sequence). The CDR3 nucleotides are TGTGCCAGCAGCTCAACCGGGACACGGGAAGCTTTCTTT. Encoded protein: CASSSTGTREAFF.